This T cell receptor (beta chain) was recovered during a study of CD8 T cells in Susac syndrome. Across the study: Sequencing included Susac syndrome patients, 5 or 6 of them with active disease and under 10 in remission. General observations from the study: Where Susac syndrome CD4+ T cell repertoires were concerned, no clonal expansion was evident.

The RNA, 0.5 to 1 ug, was put through reverse transcription using random hexamers. The TCR beta CDR3 was amplified by immunoSEQ multiplex PCR across 54 Vbeta, 13 Jbeta. TCRdb re-analysed the immunoSEQ multiplex PCR reads in MiXCR, keeping a single row per CDR3 protein. The sample includes 150,000 or so distinct CDR3 sequences, around 93% of them seen just once. Worth noting for this clonotype: Its antigen remains unidentified.

Deletions cut 7 bases from V and 5 bases from J, with 12 bases between. This CDR3 is built from 13 residues. Germline V gene sequence: CDR1 MNHNY, CDR2 SVGAGI (reference sequence). The source of this sequence is a human donor with Susac syndrome. The rearrangement links TRBV6-6 to TRBJ2-1; D unresolved. Material for sequencing was CD4+ T cells from PBMCs. Here the CDR3 reads CASTFTEHNEQFF. CDR3 coding DNA: TGTGCCAGCACCTTTACCGAACACAATGAGCAGTTCTTC.